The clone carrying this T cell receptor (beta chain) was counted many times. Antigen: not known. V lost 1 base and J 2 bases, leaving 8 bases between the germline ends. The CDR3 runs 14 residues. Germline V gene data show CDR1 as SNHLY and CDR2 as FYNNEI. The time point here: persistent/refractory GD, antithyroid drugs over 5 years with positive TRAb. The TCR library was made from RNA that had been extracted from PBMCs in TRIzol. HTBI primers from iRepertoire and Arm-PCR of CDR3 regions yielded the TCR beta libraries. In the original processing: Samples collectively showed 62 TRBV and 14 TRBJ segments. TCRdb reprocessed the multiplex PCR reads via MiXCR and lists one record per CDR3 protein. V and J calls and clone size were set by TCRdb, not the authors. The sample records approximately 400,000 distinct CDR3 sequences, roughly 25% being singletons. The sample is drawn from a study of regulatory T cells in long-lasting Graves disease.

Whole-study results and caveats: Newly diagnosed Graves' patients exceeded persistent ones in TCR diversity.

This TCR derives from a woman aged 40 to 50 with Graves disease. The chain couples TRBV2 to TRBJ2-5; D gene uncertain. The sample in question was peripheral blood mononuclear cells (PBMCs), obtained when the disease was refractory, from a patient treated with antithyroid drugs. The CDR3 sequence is CASSEVLRQETQYF. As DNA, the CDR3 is TGTGCCAGCAGTGAAGTTTTGCGGCAAGAGACCCAGTACTTC.